This T cell receptor beta chain was documented in a study of blood T cells in healthy people across ages. Alongside a J-beta primer mix, a sample-barcoded 5' primer served in a second PCR lasting 7 to 11 cycles. Each cDNA molecule carried a tag from a template-switch adaptor that contained 12 random nucleotides. TCRdb analysed the 5' RACE reads with MiXCR anew, one entry per CDR3 protein. Seen here are around 800,000 distinct CDR3 sequences, 20% to 30% observed once, and the top ten hold about 3%. The individuals who served as donors were healthy Caucasians living in Russia, aged about 6 to 100. The sample holds a few counts of this clonotype. These data were likewise used in another study, on T cells of mothers and their children. According to that study: In both related and unrelated pairs, TCR recombination output is shaped similarly by thymic selection.

The receptor comes from a boy between 10 and 17 years old in good health. The sample comprised blood.

The chain's CDR3 is CATSDQGGPNTGELFF. The CDR3 DNA is TGTGCCACCAGTGATCAGGGGGGCCCGAACACCGGGGAGCTGTTTTTT. The chain carries TRBV24-1 and TRBJ2-2, with D possibly matching TRBD1 (7 bases). In germline, CDR1 is KGHDR, CDR2 SFDVKD. The CDR3 is made up of 16 amino acids. V was trimmed by 3 bases and J by 0 bases, leaving 10 bases between them.